Listed below are T cell receptor beta chains from one sample, sequenced in a study of early T cells in non-severe SARS-CoV-2 infection. TCRdb used MiXCR to reprocess the 5' RACE reads, holding one entry per CDR3 protein. The sample consists of under 85,000 distinct CDR3 sequences, about 12% of them appearing once. Material: whole blood. These receptors originate from an adult who was a healthcare worker with PCR-confirmed SARS-CoV-2 infection or an uninfected control (not recorded which). Each CDR3 is given with its conserved first and last residue. Each record gives: D gene, V gene, clone size, J gene, CDR3 protein, CDR3 DNA. D genes are given only for firm matches. A row's size may be missing; if present it is once, few, many or a size class.

D gene: -; V gene: TRBV11-2; clone size: many; J gene: TRBJ2-2; CDR3 protein: CASSRGLVYDTGELFF; CDR3 DNA: TGTGCCAGCAGCCGGGGGCTAGTATATGACACCGGGGAGCTGTTTTTT
D gene: TRBD1; V gene: TRBV3-1; clone size: few; J gene: TRBJ2-2; CDR3 protein: CASSPTGAVSGELFF; CDR3 DNA: TGTGCCAGCAGCCCGACAGGGGCAGTCTCCGGGGAGCTGTTTTTT
D gene: -; V gene: TRBV15; clone size: few; J gene: TRBJ1-5; CDR3 protein: CATSRVFGGPQHF; CDR3 DNA: TGTGCCACCAGCAGAGTCTTTGGGGGGCCCCAGCATTTT
D gene: -; V gene: TRBV20-1; clone size: many; J gene: TRBJ1-1; CDR3 protein: CSAISGLNTEAFF; CDR3 DNA: TGCAGTGCTATCTCCGGTTTGAACACTGAAGCTTTCTTT
D gene: -; V gene: TRBV24-1; clone size: -; J gene: TRBJ2-1; CDR3 protein: CATSDENSYNEQFF; CDR3 DNA: TGTGCCACCAGTGACGAAAACTCCTACAATGAGCAGTTCTTC
D gene: -; V gene: TRBV11-2; clone size: -; J gene: TRBJ2-2; CDR3 protein: CASSLEGGRRELFF; CDR3 DNA: TGTGCCAGCAGCTTAGAGGGCGGTCGTCGGGAGCTGTTTTTT
D gene: -; V gene: TRBV4-3; clone size: few; J gene: TRBJ1-1; CDR3 protein: CASSQEPLNYGSTEAFF; CDR3 DNA: TGCGCCAGCAGCCAAGAGCCGCTCAACTACGGCAGTACTGAAGCTTTCTTT
D gene: -; V gene: TRBV15; clone size: many; J gene: TRBJ1-2; CDR3 protein: CATRDGADPYGYTF; CDR3 DNA: TGTGCCACCAGAGATGGCGCTGATCCCTATGGCTACACCTTC
D gene: TRBD1; V gene: TRBV4-1; clone size: many; J gene: TRBJ1-6; CDR3 protein: CASSQGTGVVSNSPLHF; CDR3 DNA: TGCGCCAGCAGCCAGGGGACAGGGGTTGTATCTAATTCACCCCTCCACTTT
D gene: TRBD1; V gene: TRBV28; clone size: many; J gene: TRBJ2-2; CDR3 protein: CASSPGQGHTGELFF; CDR3 DNA: TGTGCCAGCAGTCCGGGACAGGGTCACACCGGGGAGCTGTTTTTT
D gene: -; V gene: TRBV29-1; clone size: -; J gene: TRBJ2-2; CDR3 protein: CSVEGQGRTTGELFF; CDR3 DNA: TGCAGCGTTGAAGGGCAGGGCCGAACAACCGGGGAGCTGTTTTTT
D gene: -; V gene: TRBV5-1; clone size: -; J gene: TRBJ1-2; CDR3 protein: CASSHGTPKAYGYTF; CDR3 DNA: TGCGCCAGCAGCCATGGGACACCCAAGGCCTATGGCTACACCTTC
D gene: TRBD2; V gene: TRBV20-1; clone size: few; J gene: TRBJ2-3; CDR3 protein: CSASTRTSGGVTDTQYF; CDR3 DNA: TGCAGTGCTAGCACAAGGACTAGCGGGGGGGTCACAGATACGCAGTATTTT
D gene: -; V gene: TRBV19; clone size: many; J gene: TRBJ2-2; CDR3 protein: CASSIWVGVTGELFF; CDR3 DNA: TGTGCCAGTAGTATATGGGTGGGGGTTACCGGGGAGCTGTTTTTT
D gene: -; V gene: TRBV7-9; clone size: few; J gene: TRBJ1-1; CDR3 protein: CASSPHGDNTEAFF; CDR3 DNA: TGTGCCAGCAGCCCGCATGGTGATAACACTGAAGCTTTCTTT
D gene: -; V gene: TRBV3-1; clone size: -; J gene: TRBJ2-7; CDR3 protein: CASSLNGGLPNEQYF; CDR3 DNA: TGTGCCAGCAGCCTTAACGGGGGGCTACCCAACGAGCAGTACTTC
D gene: -; V gene: TRBV12-3/TRBV12-4; clone size: once; J gene: TRBJ2-1; CDR3 protein: CASSVRDRNEQFF; CDR3 DNA: TGTGCCAGCAGCGTCAGGGATAGGAATGAGCAGTTCTTC
D gene: -; V gene: TRBV12-3/TRBV12-4; clone size: many; J gene: TRBJ2-3; CDR3 protein: CASSLGVTDTQYF; CDR3 DNA: TGTGCCAGCAGTCTAGGGGTCACAGATACGCAGTATTTT
D gene: TRBD1; V gene: TRBV12-3/TRBV12-4; clone size: -; J gene: TRBJ2-7; CDR3 protein: CASSSGTVLYEQYF; CDR3 DNA: TGTGCCAGCAGTTCCGGGACAGTGCTGTACGAGCAGTACTTC
D gene: -; V gene: TRBV2; clone size: -; J gene: TRBJ2-4; CDR3 protein: CASSSGLRIQYF; CDR3 DNA: TGTGCCAGCAGTTCGGGACTGCGTATCCAGTACTTC
D gene: -; V gene: TRBV9; clone size: -; J gene: TRBJ2-5; CDR3 protein: CASSVAPGGGVKETQYF; CDR3 DNA: TGTGCCAGCAGCGTAGCTCCAGGAGGTGGAGTCAAGGAGACCCAGTACTTC
D gene: TRBD2; V gene: TRBV9; clone size: -; J gene: TRBJ2-3; CDR3 protein: CASSARTSGKADTQYF; CDR3 DNA: TGTGCCAGCAGCGCACGGACTAGCGGGAAGGCCGATACGCAGTATTTT
D gene: -; V gene: TRBV5-1; clone size: many; J gene: TRBJ1-2; CDR3 protein: CASSLDRNGYTF; CDR3 DNA: TGCGCCAGCAGCTTGGACCGAAATGGCTACACCTTC
D gene: TRBD1; V gene: TRBV5-1; clone size: many; J gene: TRBJ1-5; CDR3 protein: CASSLGQGQPQHF; CDR3 DNA: TGCGCCAGCAGCTTGGGACAGGGCCAGCCCCAGCATTTT
D gene: TRBD2; V gene: TRBV6-5; clone size: many; J gene: TRBJ2-1; CDR3 protein: CASRSGLAGGNEQFF; CDR3 DNA: TGTGCCAGCAGATCGGGACTAGCGGGAGGGAATGAGCAGTTCTTC
D gene: TRBD1; V gene: TRBV4-2; clone size: many; J gene: TRBJ2-1; CDR3 protein: CASSQGDRSNEQFF; CDR3 DNA: TGTGCCAGCAGCCAGGGGGACAGGTCAAATGAGCAGTTCTTC
D gene: -; V gene: TRBV11-2; clone size: many; J gene: TRBJ2-2; CDR3 protein: CASSPPGGDLTGELFF; CDR3 DNA: TGTGCCAGCAGCCCTCCCGGTGGGGATCTTACCGGGGAGCTGTTTTTT
D gene: TRBD1; V gene: TRBV24-1; clone size: -; J gene: TRBJ2-1; CDR3 protein: CATSDSGTGGYNEQFF; CDR3 DNA: TGTGCCACCAGTGATTCCGGGACAGGGGGCTACAATGAGCAGTTCTTC
D gene: -; V gene: TRBV7-9; clone size: many; J gene: TRBJ2-1; CDR3 protein: CASSLRNEQFF; CDR3 DNA: TGTGCCAGCAGCCTCAGGAATGAGCAGTTCTTC
D gene: TRBD1; V gene: TRBV11-2; clone size: many; J gene: TRBJ2-3; CDR3 protein: CASSSWDRVVDTQYF; CDR3 DNA: TGTGCCAGCAGCTCTTGGGACAGGGTGGTAGATACGCAGTATTTT
D gene: -; V gene: TRBV10-3; clone size: few; J gene: TRBJ2-1; CDR3 protein: CAISEGGSRAWYEQFF; CDR3 DNA: TGTGCCATCAGTGAGGGTGGATCGCGGGCTTGGTATGAGCAGTTCTTC